The sequence of this T cell receptor beta chain was determined in a study of T cell changes during pregnancy in multiple sclerosis (dated by TCRdb to 2018 to 2020). Notes on the research overall: Changes in the T cell repertoire over the course of pregnancy were examined in this study in women with multiple sclerosis.

Turning to this clone: Which antigen it targets is not known. Within one base of it there is no much larger clone, and no base qualities were kept.

V was cut back by 0 bases and J by 4 bases, leaving a gap of 13 bases between them. CDR1 SGHRS and CDR2 YFSETQ were looked up in the germline V gene. Measured from the cysteine to the phenylalanine, the CDR3 is 15 residues long. The only DNA kept is the CDR3, 45 bases in frame from the first base. The library was built by means of the immunoSEQ multiplex PCR assay. As stored in TCRdb, this immuneACCESS dataset retains in-frame rearrangements with V and J assigned. A fraction of the clones does not appear; measured against another copy, unresolved V genes explain less than half of the discrepancy, and the remainder lacks a known reason. The sample includes 40,000 to 50,000 clones, with almost 95% observed a single time. The biggest ten clones account for around 4.7% of the sample.

This sequence originates from a female donor with multiple sclerosis, enrolled in a pregnancy study. The sequence links TRBV5-1 to TRBJ2-5; the D gene is perhaps TRBD2, from 6 matching bases. The input for sequencing was CD8+ T cells from peripheral blood mononuclear cells, taken in the first trimester of pregnancy. The CDR3 is CASSLAGQGGETQYF. The DNA sequence is given as TGCGCCAGCAGCTTGGCCGGGCAGGGAGGAGAGACCCAGTACTTC.